This T cell receptor (beta chain) was documented in a study of cytotoxic CD8 clonotypes in ibrutinib-treated CLL. Findings and limits, study-wide: Baseline clonality, higher than in age-matched healthy donors, tracked circulating CD8+ T-cell counts.

This table comes from immunoSEQ multiplex PCR, and its TCRdb copy is limited to in-frame clones, with some not included. The table records some 130,000 clones, 70% to 90% of them present only once. Trimming shortened V by 6 bases and J by 4 bases, and 6 bases separated the two germline ends. The length of the CDR3 is 11 residues. From germline, CDR1 is LGHNT and CDR2 FRNRAP. Regarding this clone: The target antigen is unknown.

The starting material was PBMCs, obtained after 24 months of ibrutinib treatment. The chain joins TRBV12-5 to TRBJ2-5; D unresolved. The receptor was derived from a human donor with chronic lymphocytic leukemia. The CDR3: CASGLGETQYF. CDR3 coding DNA: TGTGCTAGTGGCCTGGGAGAGACCCAGTACTTC.